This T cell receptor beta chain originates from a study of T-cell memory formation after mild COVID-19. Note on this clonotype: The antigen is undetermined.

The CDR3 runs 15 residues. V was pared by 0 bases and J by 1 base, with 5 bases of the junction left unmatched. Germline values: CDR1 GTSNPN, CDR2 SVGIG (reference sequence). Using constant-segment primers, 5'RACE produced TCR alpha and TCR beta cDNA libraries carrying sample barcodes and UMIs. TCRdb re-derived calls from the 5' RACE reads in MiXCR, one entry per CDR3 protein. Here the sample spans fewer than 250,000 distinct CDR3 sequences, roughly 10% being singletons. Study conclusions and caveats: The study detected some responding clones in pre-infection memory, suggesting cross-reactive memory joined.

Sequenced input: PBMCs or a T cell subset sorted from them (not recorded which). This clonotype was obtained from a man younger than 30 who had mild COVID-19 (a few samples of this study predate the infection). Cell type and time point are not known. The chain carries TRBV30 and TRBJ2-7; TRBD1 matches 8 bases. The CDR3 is CAWSVNRGASYEQYF. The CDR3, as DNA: TGTGCCTGGAGTGTTAACAGGGGGGCTTCCTACGAGCAGTACTTC.